The source of this TCR beta chain is a study of post-analysis software for immune sequencing data. Notes on this clonotype: Its antigen is currently unknown.

CDR3 length: 16 residues. Trimming left V 6 bases short and J 0 bases short, with 15 bases between. Germline V CDR1 and CDR2: SGHDN, FVKESK. Study outcomes and limitations: Comparison with controls showed significantly lower normalized Chao1 diversity in multiple sclerosis patients. Strong co-clustering by F measure linked samples that shared a preparation batch. When patients were compared with controls, about five TRBV segments were more frequent, TRBV5-6, TRBV5-1 and TRBV20-1 among them.

Prepared libraries of TCR beta cDNA carried unique molecular identifiers. It was from roughly 1 to 10 million T cells that some 500,000 cDNA molecules came. TCRdb passed the PCR reads through MiXCR, listing each CDR3 protein once. The table records under 900,000 distinct CDR3 sequences, roughly 50% of them present only once. The clonotype was recovered from a girl between 5 and 17 years old with multiple sclerosis. The specimen was blood. The rearrangement links TRBV14 to TRBJ2-1; D is ambiguous. CDR3 nucleotides: TGTGCCAGCAGTCGACTCGCCCCCCTCTCCTACAATGAGCAGTTCTTC. As protein: CASSRLAPLSYNEQFF. Full variable domain (outside the CDR3, taken from reference TRBV14 and TRBJ2-1): EAGVTQFPSHSVIEKGQTVTLRCDPISGHDNLYWYRRVMGKEIKFLLHFVKESKQDESGMPNNRFLAERTGGTYSTLKVQPAELEDSGVYFCASSRLAPLSYNEQFFGPGTRLTVL.